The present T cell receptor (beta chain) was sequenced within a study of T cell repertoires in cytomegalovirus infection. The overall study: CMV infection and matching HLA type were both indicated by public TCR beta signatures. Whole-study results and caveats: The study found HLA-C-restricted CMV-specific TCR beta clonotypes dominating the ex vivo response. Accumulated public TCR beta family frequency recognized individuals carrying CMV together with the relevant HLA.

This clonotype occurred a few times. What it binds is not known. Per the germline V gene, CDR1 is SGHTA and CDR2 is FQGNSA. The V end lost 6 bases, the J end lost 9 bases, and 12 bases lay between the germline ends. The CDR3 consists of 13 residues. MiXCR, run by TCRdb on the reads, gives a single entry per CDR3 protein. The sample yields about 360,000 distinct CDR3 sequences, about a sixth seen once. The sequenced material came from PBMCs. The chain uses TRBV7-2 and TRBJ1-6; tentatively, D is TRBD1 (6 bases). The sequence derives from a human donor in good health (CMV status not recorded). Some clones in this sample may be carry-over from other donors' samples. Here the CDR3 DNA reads TGTGCCAGCAGTTCTGACAGGCGTTCACCCCTCCACTTT. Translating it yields CASSSDRRSPLHF.